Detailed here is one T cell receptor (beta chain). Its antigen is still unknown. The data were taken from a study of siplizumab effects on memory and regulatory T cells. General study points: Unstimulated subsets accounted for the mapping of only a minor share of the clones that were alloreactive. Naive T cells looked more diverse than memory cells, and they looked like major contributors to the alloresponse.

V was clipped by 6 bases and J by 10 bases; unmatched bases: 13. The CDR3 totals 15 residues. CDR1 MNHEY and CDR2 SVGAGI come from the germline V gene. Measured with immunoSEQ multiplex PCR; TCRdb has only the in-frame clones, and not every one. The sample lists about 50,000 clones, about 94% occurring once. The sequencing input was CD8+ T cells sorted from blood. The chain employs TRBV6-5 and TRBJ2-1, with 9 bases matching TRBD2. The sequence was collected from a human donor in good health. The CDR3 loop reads CASRQMSAGGHEQFF. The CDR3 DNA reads TGTGCCAGCAGGCAGATGTCAGCGGGAGGCCACGAGCAGTTCTTC.